The next 26 T cell receptor beta chains were all read from a single sample in a study of shared clonotypes between healthy human individuals. Profiling relied on immunoSEQ multiplex PCR, and the TCRdb table lists in-frame clones only, not all of them. The table has some 1 million clones, around 74% seen once. Sequencing was carried out using memory CD4+ T cells sorted from blood. Subset denoted: CD45RA-negative fraction. Receptor source: a man between 18 and 35 years old in good health.

In this sample, this clone turned up many times. This sequence joins TRBV4-1 and TRBJ2-7, with 10 nucleotides matching TRBD2. CDR3 length: 18 residues. Germline loops: CDR1 MGHRA, CDR2 YSYEKL. Trimming removed 0 bases from V and 3 bases from J; junction bases left unmatched: 11. The CDR3 region is CASSQDLRGVAGGYEQYF. The CDR3 DNA sequence: TGCGCCAGCAGCCAAGACCTGCGAGGGGTAGCGGGAGGCTACGAGCAGTACTTC.

This clone has more than one count but fewer than ten. The chain is built from TRBV10-3 and TRBJ2-3, with TRBD2 matching 9 bases. The germline V gene encodes CDR1 ENHRY and CDR2 SYGVKD. The J segment lost 1 base and the V segment lost 9 bases, leaving 2 bases of the junction unmatched. This CDR3 region has 13 residues. For the CDR3, the DNA is TGTGCCATTAGCGGGAGTGGCACAGATACGCAGTATTTT. Translated, it gives CAISGSGTDTQYF.

This clone was observed a few times. The chain couples TRBV5-6 to TRBJ1-1; 10 bases line up with TRBD1. CDR3 length: 16 amino acids. The germline CDR1 and CDR2 sequences are SGHDT and YYEEEE. The trim removed 4 bases at V and 0 bases at J, leaving 6 bases unmatched. CDR3 sequence reads: CASSGDRGRVNTEAFF. The CDR3 DNA sequence: TGTGCCAGCAGCGGCGACAGGGGGCGCGTGAACACTGAAGCTTTCTTT.

The CDR3 loop reads CASSLGTGRGDEQFF. The CDR3 bases are TGTGCCAGCAGTTTGGGGACAGGGAGAGGGGATGAGCAGTTCTTC. This rearrangement joins TRBV6-4 to TRBJ2-1; TRBD1 aligns across 9 bases. Germline-derived CDR1 and CDR2 are MRHNA and SNTAGT. This CDR3 is 15 amino acids long. The V gene end was trimmed by 5 bases and the J gene end by 8 bases; junction bases not matched to a gene: 10.

This chain links TRBV14 with TRBJ1-1; 7 nucleotides align to TRBD1. With V trimmed by 3 bases and J by 10 bases, 8 bases remained unmatched. This CDR3 is built from 13 residues. Germline loops: CDR1 SGHDN, CDR2 FVKESK. DNA of the CDR3: TGTGCCAGCAGCCACCGACAGGGATGGGGAGCTTTCTTT. It specifies CASSHRQGWGAFF. The entire variable domain, with the rest obtained from reference TRBV14 and TRBJ1-1, is as follows: EAGVTQFPSHSVIEKGQTVTLRCDPISGHDNLYWYRRVMGKEIKFLLHFVKESKQDESGMPNNRFLAERTGGTYSTLKVQPAELEDSGVYFCASSHRQGWGAFFGQGTRLTVV.

The J gene is TRBJ2-3, the V gene TRBV5-1; 12 bases fit TRBD2. After removal of 2 bases from V and 6 bases from J, the junction contained 4 bases not matched to a gene. The CDR3 length is 15 residues. Germline values: CDR1 SGHRS, CDR2 YFSETQ. This chain's CDR3 is CASSFRLAGADTQYF. The CDR3 DNA reads TGCGCCAGCAGCTTCCGACTAGCGGGGGCCGATACGCAGTATTTT.

The V and J genes are TRBV11-2 and TRBJ2-7; 8 positions agree with TRBD1. Germline CDR1 and CDR2: SGHAT and FQNNGV. The CDR3 has 15 residues. V shed 3 bases, J shed 0 bases, and the junction held 4 bases outside the gene matches. The CDR3 region is CASSFRTGSSYEQYF. The CDR3 DNA is TGTGCCAGCAGCTTCCGGACAGGGAGCTCCTACGAGCAGTACTTC.

This chain connects TRBV7-2 to TRBJ2-1, with a tentative D call TRBD2 (6 bases). This CDR3 has 15 amino acids. Germline CDR1 SGHTA, CDR2 FQGNSA. V was trimmed by 1 base and J by 7 bases, leaving 14 bases between them. The CDR3 sequence: CASSLVAGPENEQFF. In nucleotides, the CDR3 is TGTGCCAGCAGCTTAGTTGCGGGACCAGAGAATGAGCAGTTCTTC.

This chain connects TRBV5-1 to TRBJ2-3; weak D call: TRBD1 (5 bases). Germline V gene sequence: CDR1 SGHRS, CDR2 YFSETQ. The CDR3 length is 16 residues. Between the trimmed V and J ends, which lost 4 bases and 4 bases, there was a span of 19 bases. The CDR3 region has the DNA TGCGCCAGCAGCCCTTCAGCGTCGGGCAGGGCAGATACGCAGTATTTT. Translating gives CASSPSASGRADTQYF.

CDR3 protein: CASSLGGVNSPLHF. As DNA, the CDR3 is TGTGCCAGCAGCTTAGGAGGGGTCAATTCACCCCTCCACTTT. The chain employs TRBV7-9 and TRBJ1-6; D is possibly TRBD1 (5 bases). V was trimmed by 1 base and J by 7 bases, leaving 8 bases between them. CDR3 length: 14 residues. Germline V gives CDR1 SEHNR, CDR2 FQNEAQ (reference sequence).

This clone was recorded a few times. The chain links TRBV7-2 to TRBJ2-5; weak D call: TRBD2 (6 bases). CDR1 is SGHTA, CDR2 FQGNSA, per germline. Trimming stripped 2 bases from V and 4 bases from J, with 11 bases between. The CDR3 sequence is 14 residues long. The CDR3 spells CASSLWRGAETQYF. The CDR3 DNA follows: TGTGCCAGCAGCTTATGGAGGGGCGCAGAGACCCAGTACTTC.

The chain has TRBV27 and TRBJ2-3; D gene uncertain. Trimming took off 6 bases at V and 4 bases at J, with 5 bases between the two ends. CDR1 is MNHEY and CDR2 is SMNVEV in the germline V gene (reference sequence). The CDR3 has 11 residues. The CDR3 nucleotides read TGTGCCAGCAGGGTATCAGATACGCAGTATTTT. Residues: CASRVSDTQYF.

The chain recombines TRBV12-5 with TRBJ2-3, with 7 bases fitting TRBD1. Germline values: CDR1 LGHNT, CDR2 FRNRAP. J was trimmed by 0 bases and V by 8 bases; bases with no gene match: 2. CDR3 length equals 13 residues. CDR3 coding DNA: TGTGCTAGTAGGGACAGAAGCACAGATACGCAGTATTTT. It yields the protein CASRDRSTDTQYF.

The chain uses TRBV10-3 and TRBJ1-1; no clear D gene. The CDR3 has 13 residues. Trimming took 2 bases from V and 1 from J, leaving 5 bases between them. Per germline, CDR1 ENHRY and CDR2 SYGVKD. The CDR3 nucleotides read TGTGCCATCAGTGAGGACCCGAACACTGAAGCTTTCTTT. Amino acid sequence: CAISEDPNTEAFF.

About this clone itself: At the DNA level, this CDR3 is encoded by other sequences in the same sample as well. The chain couples TRBV10-3 to TRBJ2-1; TRBD2 matches 7 bases. The CDR3 contains 14 residues. The ends lost 6 bases at V and 5 bases at J; junction bases unmatched: 7. CDR1 is ENHRY and CDR2 is SYGVKD in the germline V gene. The CDR3 sequence: CAISVRGGDNEQFF. The CDR3 nucleotides read TGTGCCATCAGCGTTAGGGGAGGGGACAATGAGCAGTTCTTC.

The chain employs TRBV28 and TRBJ1-3, with D possibly TRBD1 on 5 matching bases. CDR1 is MDHEN and CDR2 is SYDVKM in the germline V gene. V gave up 8 bases and J gave up 7 bases, with 12 bases separating them. This CDR3 is built from 12 residues. The CDR3 reads CASGGGVNTIYF. For the CDR3, the DNA is TGTGCCAGCGGTGGGGGGGTTAACACCATATATTTT.

The chain combines TRBV5-6 with TRBJ1-2; maybe TRBD1 (6 bases). CDR3 length: 15 residues. Germline loops: CDR1 SGHDT, CDR2 YYEEEE. With 0 bases removed from V and 8 bases from J, the gap between germline ends came to 17 bases. The CDR3 coding sequence is TGTGCCAGCAGCTTGGCTACATCCGGGGGCCGCGGCTACACCTTC. Its translation: CASSLATSGGRGYTF.

CDR3 loop: CASSQEGQGDEKLFF. The DNA of the CDR3 is TGTGCCAGCAGCCAAGAAGGACAGGGCGATGAAAAACTGTTTTTT. The V and J genes are TRBV4-2 and TRBJ1-4; 8 bases map to TRBD1. Germline lookup yields CDR1 LGHNA and CDR2 YNFKEQ. The CDR3 sequence is 15 residues long. V dropped 0 bases and J dropped 6; count of bases not matched to a gene: 3.

V and J are TRBV6-5 and TRBJ1-2, with D possibly TRBD1 on 5 matching bases. Germline V gives CDR1 MNHEY, CDR2 SVGAGI. V was trimmed by 5 bases and J by 4 bases, leaving 14 bases between them. The CDR3 runs 14 residues. CDR3: CASSPSGRTYGYTF. As DNA, the CDR3 is TGTGCCAGCAGTCCCTCGGGACGGACCTATGGCTACACCTTC.

The chain is built from TRBV19 and TRBJ2-2, with 9 bases fitting TRBD1. This CDR3 contains 16 residues. V shed 4 bases and J 4 bases; nucleotides not matched to a gene: 7. The V gene's germline CDR1 is LNHDA and CDR2 SQIVND (reference sequence). The CDR3 DNA follows: TGTGCCAGTAGTAGGAATTCGGGACAGGGCACCGGGGAGCTGTTTTTT. The encoded protein is CASSRNSGQGTGELFF.

This clone was detected once. The chain couples TRBV6-8 to TRBJ1-1, with 7 positions matching TRBD1. Trimming removed 2 bases from V and 5 bases from J; junction bases left unmatched: 5. Germline V gives CDR1 MNHGY, CDR2 SAAAGT. This CDR3 spans 14 amino acids. CDR3 coding DNA: TGTGCCAGCAGTTACCTAACAGGGGAGACTGAAGCTTTCTTT. Translation gives CASSYLTGETEAFF.

CDR3 loop: CSVGWHGGHYGYTF. CDR3 DNA sequence: TGCAGCGTTGGATGGCACGGGGGACACTATGGCTACACCTTC. V is TRBV29-1 and J is TRBJ1-2, with a weak D call TRBD1 (5 bases). The CDR3 is made up of 14 amino acids. The V gene lost 4 bases and the J gene lost 3 bases, with 15 bases spanning the gap. Per the germline V gene, CDR1 is SQVTM and CDR2 is ANQGSEA.

Regarding this clone: Other DNA variants within this sample encode the same CDR3. The chain is built from TRBV7-2 and TRBJ2-3; D might be TRBD2 (6 bases). Germline assignment: CDR1 SGHTA and CDR2 FQGNSA. The CDR3 consists of 15 residues. The V and J ends lost 5 bases and 1 base respectively, with 13 bases between them. This chain's CDR3 is CASSPRRGGTDTQYF. The DNA of the CDR3 is TGTGCCAGCAGCCCTCGGAGGGGAGGCACAGATACGCAGTATTTT.

This chain connects TRBV4-1 to TRBJ2-4, with TRBD2 matching over 15 bases. J was trimmed by 0 bases and V by 4 bases; bases with no gene match: 4. The CDR3 extends over 18 amino acids. CDR1 and CDR2 from the germline V gene are MGHRA and YSYEKL. For the CDR3, the DNA is TGCGCCAGCAGCCTGGGACTAGCGGGGGGCTTAGCCAAAAACATTCAGTACTTC. Its protein is CASSLGLAGGLAKNIQYF.

Only one count was recorded for this clone. The V gene is TRBV14, the J gene TRBJ2-3, with D possibly TRBD1 on 6 matching bases. Between the trimmed V and J ends, which lost 2 bases and 8 bases, there was a span of 17 bases. CDR3 size: 15 residues. Germline V gene data show CDR1 as SGHDN and CDR2 as FVKESK. This CDR3 is CASSQLTGPGVTQYF. CDR3 sequence (DNA): TGTGCCAGCAGCCAATTGACAGGTCCCGGGGTTACGCAGTATTTT.

The V and J genes are TRBV6-1 and TRBJ1-1; possible D gene TRBD1, 5 bases. Per the germline V gene, CDR1 is MNHNS and CDR2 is SASEGT. V was shortened by 3 bases and J by 0 bases, with 14 bases between the two germline ends. The CDR3 extends over 16 amino acids. CDR3 sequence (DNA): TGTGCCAGCAGTGATACGGACACGACCATGAACACTGAAGCTTTCTTT. Translated, it gives CASSDTDTTMNTEAFF.